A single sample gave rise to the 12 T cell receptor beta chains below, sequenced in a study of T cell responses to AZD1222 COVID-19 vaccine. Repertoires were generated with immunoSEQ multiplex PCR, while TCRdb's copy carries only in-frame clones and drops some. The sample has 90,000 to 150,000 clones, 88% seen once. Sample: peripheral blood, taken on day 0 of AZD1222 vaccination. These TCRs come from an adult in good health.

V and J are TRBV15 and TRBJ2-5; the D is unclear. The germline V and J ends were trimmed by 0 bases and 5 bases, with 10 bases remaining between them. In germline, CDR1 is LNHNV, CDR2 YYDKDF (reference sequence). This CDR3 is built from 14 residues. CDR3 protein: CATSRDPTSETQYF. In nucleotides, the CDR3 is TGTGCCACCAGCAGAGATCCCACTTCCGAGACCCAGTACTTC.

This CDR3 reads CASSTRQGSAGANVLTF. CDR3 coding DNA: TGTGCCAGCTCAACTAGACAGGGGAGCGCTGGGGCCAACGTCCTGACTTTC. The chain is built from TRBV18 and TRBJ2-6; 8 positions agree with TRBD1. Trimming at V came to 5 bases and at J to 2 bases, leaving 8 bases not matched to a gene. Germline values: CDR1 KGHSH, CDR2 LQKENI. The CDR3 totals 17 residues.

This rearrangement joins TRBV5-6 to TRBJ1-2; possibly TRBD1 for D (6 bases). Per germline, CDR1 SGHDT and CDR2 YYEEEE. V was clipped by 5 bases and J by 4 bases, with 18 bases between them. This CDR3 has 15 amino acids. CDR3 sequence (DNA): TGTGCCAGCAGACACTACAGGGAAGGCGGCTATGGCTACACCTTC. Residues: CASRHYREGGYGYTF. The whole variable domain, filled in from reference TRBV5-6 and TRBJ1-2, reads DAGVTQSPTHLIKTRGQQVTLRCSPKSGHDTVSWYQQALGQGPQFIFQYYEEEERQRGNFPDRFSGHQFPNYSSELNVNALLLGDSALYLCASRHYREGGYGYTFGSGTRLTVV.

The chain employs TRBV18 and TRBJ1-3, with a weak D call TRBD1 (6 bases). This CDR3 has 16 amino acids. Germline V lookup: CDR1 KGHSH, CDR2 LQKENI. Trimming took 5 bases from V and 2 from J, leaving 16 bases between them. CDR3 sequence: CASSNGEQGAGNTIYF. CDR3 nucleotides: TGTGCCAGCTCAAACGGCGAACAGGGAGCTGGAAACACCATATATTTT.

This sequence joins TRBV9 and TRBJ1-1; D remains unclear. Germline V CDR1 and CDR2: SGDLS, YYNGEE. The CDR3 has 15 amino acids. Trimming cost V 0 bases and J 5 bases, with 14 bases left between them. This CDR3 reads CASSVASRPGTEAFF. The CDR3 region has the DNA TGTGCCAGCAGCGTAGCTTCAAGGCCCGGGACTGAAGCTTTCTTT.

The CDR3 nucleotides are TGTGCCAGCAGCTTCTCCGGGACAGTACCCTACGAGCAGTACTTC. Encoded protein: CASSFSGTVPYEQYF. The rearrangement uses TRBV7-2 and TRBJ2-7; 7 nucleotides align to TRBD1. Germline CDR1 reads SGHTA; CDR2 reads FQGNSA. This CDR3 contains 15 residues. The junction had 7 bases not matched to a gene; V was cut back by 3 bases and J by 2 bases.

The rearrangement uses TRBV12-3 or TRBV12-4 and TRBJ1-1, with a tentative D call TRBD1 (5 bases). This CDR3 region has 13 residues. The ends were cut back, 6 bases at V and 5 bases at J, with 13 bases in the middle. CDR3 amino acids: CASSRGGRTEAFF. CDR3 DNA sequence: TGTGCCAGCAGCCGGGGGGGTCGGACTGAAGCTTTCTTT.

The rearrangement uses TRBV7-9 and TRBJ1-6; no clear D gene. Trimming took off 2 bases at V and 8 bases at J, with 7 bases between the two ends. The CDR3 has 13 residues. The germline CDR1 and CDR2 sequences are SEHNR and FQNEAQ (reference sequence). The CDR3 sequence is CASSLQSDSPLHF. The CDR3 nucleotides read TGTGCCAGCAGCTTACAGTCAGATTCACCCCTCCACTTT.

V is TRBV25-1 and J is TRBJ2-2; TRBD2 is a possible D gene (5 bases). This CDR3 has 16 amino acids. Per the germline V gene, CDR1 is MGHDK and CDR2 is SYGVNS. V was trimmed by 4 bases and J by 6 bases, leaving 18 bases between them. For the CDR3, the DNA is TGTGCCAGCAGTGGGACTGCCGGATGGCGGGCCGGGGAGCTGTTTTTT. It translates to CASSGTAGWRAGELFF.

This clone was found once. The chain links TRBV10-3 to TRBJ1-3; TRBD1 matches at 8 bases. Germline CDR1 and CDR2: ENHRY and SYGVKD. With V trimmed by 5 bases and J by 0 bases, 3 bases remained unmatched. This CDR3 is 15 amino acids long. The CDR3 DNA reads TGTGCCATCAGTACAGGGGGTAGCTCTGGAAACACCATATATTTT. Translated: CAISTGGSSGNTIYF.

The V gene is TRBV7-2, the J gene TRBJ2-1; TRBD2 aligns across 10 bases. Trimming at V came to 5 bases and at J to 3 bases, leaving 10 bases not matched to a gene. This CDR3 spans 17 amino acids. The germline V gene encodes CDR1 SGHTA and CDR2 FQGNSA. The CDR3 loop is CASSKRVAGGFYNEQFF. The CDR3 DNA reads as TGTGCCAGCAGCAAGAGGGTAGCGGGGGGCTTCTACAATGAGCAGTTCTTC.

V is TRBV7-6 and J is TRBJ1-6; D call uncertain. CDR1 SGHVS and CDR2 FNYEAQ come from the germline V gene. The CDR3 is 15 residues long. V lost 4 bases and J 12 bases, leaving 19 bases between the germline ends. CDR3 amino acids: CASSSTSSGRGPLHF. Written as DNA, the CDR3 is TGTGCCAGCAGCTCAACCAGCTCAGGTCGGGGACCCCTCCACTTT.